One sample yielded the 17 T cell receptor beta chains listed below, sequenced in a study of technical replicates of blood from a few donors. Here immunoSEQ multiplex PCR was the method, and the copy in TCRdb shows in-frame clones only, minus some. The sample consists of some 64,000 clones, approximately 83% of them appearing once. Sequenced: PBMCs. The source is a human donor in good health. Some clones in this sample may be carry-over from other donors' samples.

The chain has TRBV7-2 and TRBJ2-7; 12 nucleotides agree with TRBD1. Germline V lookup: CDR1 SGHTA, CDR2 FQGNSA. Trimming cost V 5 bases and J 7 bases; bases outside gene matches: 12. The CDR3 is made up of 16 amino acids. CDR3 in DNA: TGTGCCAGCAGCCGTACTCCGGGACAGGGGGCAGGGGAGCAGTACTTC. It translates to CASSRTPGQGAGEQYF. Drawing the rest from reference TRBV7-2 and TRBJ2-7, the complete variable domain is GAGVSQSPSNKVTEKGKDVELRCDPISGHTALYWYRQSLGQGLEFLIYFQGNSAPDKSGLPSDRFSAERTGGSVSTLTIQRTQQEDSAVYLCASSRTPGQGAGEQYFGPGTRLTVT.

In this sample, this clone turned up once. The gene calls are TRBV6-6 and TRBJ2-1, with D perhaps TRBD2 (5 bases). CDR1 and CDR2 (germline): MNHNY, SVGAGI (reference sequence). V was clipped by 8 bases and J by 3 bases, with 8 bases between them. This CDR3 contains 12 residues. The CDR3 reads CASGESYNEQFF. DNA for the CDR3: TGTGCCAGCGGGGAGAGCTACAATGAGCAGTTCTTC.

The rearrangement joins TRBV7-2 to TRBJ1-5; 8 nucleotides line up with TRBD1. Germline assignment: CDR1 SGHTA and CDR2 FQGNSA. With V trimmed by 6 bases and J by 3 bases, 4 bases remained unmatched. CDR3 length: 14 amino acids. The CDR3 loop is CASSPGQVNQPQHF. The DNA of the CDR3 is TGTGCCAGCAGTCCGGGACAGGTCAATCAGCCCCAGCATTTT.

The V call is TRBV11-3, the J call TRBJ2-1, with 10 bases fitting TRBD2. The CDR3 runs 16 residues. Losses at the gene ends were 0 bases for V and 9 bases for J; bases not matched to a gene: 8. The germline V gene has CDR1 SGHNT and CDR2 YENEEA. The CDR3 DNA follows: TGTGCCAGCAGCTTAGACTTCCTAGCGGGAGCAGTTGAGCAGTTCTTC. This sequence encodes CASSLDFLAGAVEQFF.

This clone has a single count. This rearrangement joins TRBV10-3 to TRBJ2-3, with D perhaps matching TRBD1 (5 bases). The V end was cut by 4 bases, the J end by 0 bases, with 8 bases between. Germline V gives CDR1 ENHRY, CDR2 SYGVKD. The CDR3 contains 14 residues. The CDR3 sequence is CAISVKGSTDTQYF. The CDR3 DNA follows: TGTGCCATCAGTGTAAAGGGGAGCACAGATACGCAGTATTTT.

This clone has a single count. The chain joins TRBV4-3 to TRBJ1-3; D is perhaps TRBD1 (5 bases). CDR3 size: 17 residues. Trimming pared 3 bases from V and 0 bases from J, leaving 15 bases between. Germline V gene sequence: CDR1 LGHNA, CDR2 YSLEER. The CDR3: CASSHEVQASSGNTIYF. CDR3 DNA sequence: TGCGCCAGCAGCCACGAAGTACAGGCGTCCTCTGGAAACACCATATATTTT.

The chain joins TRBV5-1 to TRBJ2-2; TRBD2 matches at 11 bases. The junction had 12 bases not matched to a gene; V was cut back by 4 bases and J by 1 base. CDR3 length: 19 amino acids. Germline V CDR1 and CDR2: SGHRS, YFSETQ. For the CDR3, the DNA is TGCGCCAGCAGCAACCTACCGGGACTAGCGGACCGGAACACCGGGGAGCTGTTTTTT. This codes for CASSNLPGLADRNTGELFF.

This sequence joins TRBV7-2 and TRBJ2-1; 7 bases are a match to TRBD2. V trimming: 7 bases; J trimming: 0 bases; junction bases outside the gene matches: 9. Germline CDR1 SGHTA, CDR2 FQGNSA. This CDR3 is built from 16 residues. This CDR3 reads CASTDLGTNSYNEQFF. CDR3 DNA sequence: TGTGCCAGCACCGATCTGGGGACTAACTCCTACAATGAGCAGTTCTTC.

V is TRBV4-3 and J is TRBJ1-2, with 8 bases lining up with TRBD1. The CDR3 length is 16 residues. V gave up 4 bases and J gave up 5 bases; unmatched junction bases: 12. The V gene's germline CDR1 is LGHNA and CDR2 YSLEER. Written as DNA, the CDR3 is TGCGCCAGCAGCCTCTACTCTACGGACAGGGAGTATGGCTACACCTTC. Translation: CASSLYSTDREYGYTF.

This chain links TRBV12-5 with TRBJ1-2; weak D call: TRBD1 (5 bases). V was cut by 6 bases and J by 5 bases, with 19 bases left in between. CDR1 is LGHNT and CDR2 is FRNRAP in the germline V gene. The CDR3 length is 15 residues. CDR3 sequence reads: CASGYPGTGGYGYTF. In nucleotides, the CDR3 is TGTGCTAGTGGCTACCCCGGGACCGGGGGGTATGGCTACACCTTC.

V gene TRBV5-4 combines with J gene TRBJ2-5; 16 bases agree with TRBD2. With 4 bases clipped from V and 7 bases from J, the junction kept 10 bases outside the gene matches. Germline CDR1 SGHNT, CDR2 YYREEE (reference sequence). The CDR3 has 17 amino acids. CDR3 bases: TGTGCCAGCAGCGCCGGGACTAGCGGGAGGGCCTTAAGGACCCAGTACTTC. Protein: CASSAGTSGRALRTQYF.

This chain connects TRBV6-6 to TRBJ2-7, with 9 bases matching TRBD1. The CDR3 covers 13 residues. Germline V CDR1 and CDR2: MNHNY, SVGAGI (reference sequence). V lost 4 bases to trimming and J lost 3 bases; unmatched junction nucleotides: 1. The CDR3 loop reads CASSSDRGYEQYF. The CDR3 nucleotides read TGTGCCAGCAGTTCGGACAGGGGCTACGAGCAGTACTTC.

The chain joins TRBV30 to TRBJ1-4, with 9 nucleotides matching TRBD1. J was trimmed by 3 bases and V by 0 bases; bases with no gene match: 8. Germline V CDR1 and CDR2: GTSNPN, SVGIG (reference sequence). This CDR3 comprises 17 residues. CDR3 in amino acids: CAWSVQGQGPSNEKLFF. CDR3 DNA: TGTGCCTGGAGTGTACAGGGACAGGGACCTTCTAATGAAAAACTGTTTTTT.

The chain uses TRBV10-3 and TRBJ1-1; D ambiguous. Germline CDR1 ENHRY, CDR2 SYGVKD. This CDR3 comprises 15 residues. The V end was cut by 0 bases, the J end by 7 bases, with 15 bases between. CDR3 nucleotide sequence: TGTGCCATCAGTGAGTCGGACGCGCCCGGGAGTGAAGCTTTCTTT. It translates to CAISESDAPGSEAFF.

This sequence joins TRBV19 and TRBJ2-1; 9 bases agree with TRBD1. From germline, CDR1 is LNHDA and CDR2 SQIVND (reference sequence). This CDR3 is built from 15 residues. With 4 bases clipped from V and 7 bases from J, the junction kept 8 bases outside the gene matches. The CDR3 sequence is CASSSGQGTGNEQFF. CDR3 bases: TGTGCCAGTAGTAGCGGACAGGGGACAGGGAATGAGCAGTTCTTC.

The chain recombines TRBV7-6 with TRBJ1-1; no clear D gene. V lost 4 bases and J lost 5, with 14 bases in between. Germline V lookup: CDR1 SGHVS, CDR2 FNYEAQ. The CDR3 has 14 amino acids. The CDR3 sequence: CASSSGPSGTEAFF. DNA for the CDR3: TGTGCCAGCAGCTCCGGGCCCTCGGGGACTGAAGCTTTCTTT.

The V call is TRBV5-8, the J call TRBJ1-6, with unresolved D. CDR1 is SGHTS and CDR2 is YDEGEE in the germline V gene. This CDR3 contains 14 residues. V lost 6 bases to trimming and J lost 2 bases, with 9 bases between them. Here the CDR3 reads CASNPGAYNSPLHF. CDR3 nucleotide sequence: TGTGCCAGCAACCCCGGGGCCTATAATTCACCCCTCCACTTT.